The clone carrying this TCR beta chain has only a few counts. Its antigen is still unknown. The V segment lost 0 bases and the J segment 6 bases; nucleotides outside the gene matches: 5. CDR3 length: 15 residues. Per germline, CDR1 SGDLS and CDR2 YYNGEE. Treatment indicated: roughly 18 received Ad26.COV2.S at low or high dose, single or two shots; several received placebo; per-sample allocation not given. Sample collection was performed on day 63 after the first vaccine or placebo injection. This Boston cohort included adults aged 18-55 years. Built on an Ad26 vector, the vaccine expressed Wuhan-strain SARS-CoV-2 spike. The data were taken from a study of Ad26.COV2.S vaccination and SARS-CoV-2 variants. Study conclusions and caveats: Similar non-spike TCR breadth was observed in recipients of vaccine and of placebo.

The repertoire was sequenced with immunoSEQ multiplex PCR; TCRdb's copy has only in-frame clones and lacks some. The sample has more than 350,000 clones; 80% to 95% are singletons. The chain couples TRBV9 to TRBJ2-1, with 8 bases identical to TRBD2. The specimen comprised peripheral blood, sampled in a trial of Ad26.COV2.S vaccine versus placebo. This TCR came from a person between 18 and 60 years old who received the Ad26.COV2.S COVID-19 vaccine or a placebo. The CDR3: CASSVGLAGLNEQFF. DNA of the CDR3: TGTGCCAGCAGCGTAGGATTAGCGGGACTCAATGAGCAGTTCTTC.